The present entry profiles one T cell receptor (beta chain) with its context. Its matching antigen is unknown. Sequencing used immunoSEQ multiplex PCR; TCRdb keeps in-frame clones, though not all of them. The sample includes roughly 90,000 clones, approximately 80% of them seen just once. This sample was included in a study of radiation and T cells in renal cell carcinoma. The study, taken as a whole, reports: From baseline, blood top tumor clonotypes peaked at 2 weeks post-radiation.

CDR1 and CDR2 (germline): MNHEY, SMNVEV (reference sequence). Trimming pared 4 bases from V and 3 bases from J, leaving 7 bases between. The CDR3 contains 12 residues. Indicated time point: blood 4 weeks post-SBRT, at nephrectomy. Treatment: 15 Gy SBRT to primary tumor, nephrectomy 4 weeks later. Nephrectomy followed 15 Gy stereotactic body radiation by 4 weeks. Radiation-treated patients gave blood at baseline, week 2 and week 4. The patient's renal cell carcinoma had clear cell pathology. The source is a man over 45 with renal cell carcinoma. This sample comprised blood, obtained from a patient whose treatment included radiotherapy and nephrectomy. The V and J genes are TRBV27 and TRBJ2-7; a weak D match, TRBD1 (6 bases). CDR3 sequence: CASSSQGYEQYF. For the CDR3, the DNA is TGTGCCAGCAGTTCACAGGGCTACGAGCAGTACTTC.